This T cell receptor beta chain was sequenced during a study of PD-L1 blockade in urothelial cancer. Across the whole study: The authors examined blood 3 weeks (second dose) and 6 weeks after treatment start. Study outcomes and limitations: Lower than median blood TCR clonality before treatment predicted better survival.

The length of the CDR3 is 14 residues. Between the trimmed V and J ends, which lost 3 bases and 2 bases, there was a span of 11 bases. The germline gives CDR1 SGDLS, CDR2 YYNGEE. Urothelial carcinoma, locally advanced or metastatic, affected the patients. On this clone itself: Its antigen is undetermined.

Each PCR received spiked synthetic TCR analog templates. The protocol was immunoSEQ multiplex PCR, while the TCRdb copy is restricted to in-frame clones and leaves out a portion. There are 20,000 to 30,000 clones in the sample; roughly 87% occur only once, and approximately 3% lies in the top ten. The source was PBMCs, collected around atezolizumab (anti-PD-L1) treatment. The genes are TRBV9 and TRBJ1-2; possibly TRBD1 for D (5 bases). This TCR was sampled from a man aged 45-65 years with urothelial cancer. CDR3 bases: TGTGCCAGCAGCGAATTTGGGGCAAACTATGGCTACACCTTC. It is translated as CASSEFGANYGYTF.